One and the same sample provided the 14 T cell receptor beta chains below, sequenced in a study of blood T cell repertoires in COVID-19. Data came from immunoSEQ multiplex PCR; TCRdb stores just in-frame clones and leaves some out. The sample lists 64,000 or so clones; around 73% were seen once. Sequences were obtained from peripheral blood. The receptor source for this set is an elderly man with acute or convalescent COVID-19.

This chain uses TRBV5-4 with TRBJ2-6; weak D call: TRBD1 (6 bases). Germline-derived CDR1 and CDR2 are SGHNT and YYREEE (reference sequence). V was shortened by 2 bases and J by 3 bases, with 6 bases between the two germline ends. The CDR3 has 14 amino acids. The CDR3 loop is CASSLQGGANVLTF. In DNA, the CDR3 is TGTGCCAGCAGCTTACAGGGTGGGGCCAACGTCCTGACTTTC.

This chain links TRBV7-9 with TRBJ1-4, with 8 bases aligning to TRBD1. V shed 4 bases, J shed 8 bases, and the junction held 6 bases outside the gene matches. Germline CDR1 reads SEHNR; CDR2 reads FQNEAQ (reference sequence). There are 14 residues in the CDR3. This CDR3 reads CASSWTGSGEKLFF. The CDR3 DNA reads TGTGCCAGCAGCTGGACAGGGTCGGGCGAAAAACTGTTTTTT.

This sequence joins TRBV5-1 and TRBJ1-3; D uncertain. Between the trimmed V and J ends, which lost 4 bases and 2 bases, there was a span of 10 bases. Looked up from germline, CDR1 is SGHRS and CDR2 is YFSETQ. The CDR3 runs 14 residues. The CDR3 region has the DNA TGCGCCAGCAGCGAGGCCTCCCCTGGAAACACCATATATTTT. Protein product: CASSEASPGNTIYF. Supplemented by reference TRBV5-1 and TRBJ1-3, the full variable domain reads KAGVTQTPRYLIKTRGQQVTLSCSPISGHRSVSWYQQTPGQGLQFLFEYFSETQRNKGNFPGRFSGRQFSNSRSEMNVSTLELGDSALYLCASSEASPGNTIYFGEGSWLTVV.

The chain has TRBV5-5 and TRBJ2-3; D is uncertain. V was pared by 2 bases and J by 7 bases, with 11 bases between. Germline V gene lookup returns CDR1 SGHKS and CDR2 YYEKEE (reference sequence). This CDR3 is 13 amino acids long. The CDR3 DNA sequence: TGTGCCAGCAGCTTTGTCAACTCCCATACGCAGTATTTT. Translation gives CASSFVNSHTQYF.

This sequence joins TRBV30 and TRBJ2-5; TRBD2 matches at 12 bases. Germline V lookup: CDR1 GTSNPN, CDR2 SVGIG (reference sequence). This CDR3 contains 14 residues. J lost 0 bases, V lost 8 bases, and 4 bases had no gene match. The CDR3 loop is CASTSGGYQETQYF. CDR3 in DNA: TGTGCCAGCACTAGCGGGGGGTACCAAGAGACCCAGTACTTC.

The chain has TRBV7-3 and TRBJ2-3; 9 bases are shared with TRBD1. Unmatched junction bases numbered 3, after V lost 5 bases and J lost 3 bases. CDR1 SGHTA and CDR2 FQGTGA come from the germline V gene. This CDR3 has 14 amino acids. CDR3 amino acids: CASSLGQGTDTQYF. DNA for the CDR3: TGTGCCAGCAGCCTGGGACAGGGAACAGATACGCAGTATTTT.

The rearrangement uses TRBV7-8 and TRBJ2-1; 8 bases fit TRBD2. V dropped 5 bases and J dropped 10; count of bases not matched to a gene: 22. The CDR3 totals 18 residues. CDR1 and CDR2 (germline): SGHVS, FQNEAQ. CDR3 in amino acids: CASSRATEGYGGGREQFF. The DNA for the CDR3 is TGTGCCAGCAGCCGAGCCACGGAGGGGTACGGCGGGGGGAGAGAGCAGTTCTTC.

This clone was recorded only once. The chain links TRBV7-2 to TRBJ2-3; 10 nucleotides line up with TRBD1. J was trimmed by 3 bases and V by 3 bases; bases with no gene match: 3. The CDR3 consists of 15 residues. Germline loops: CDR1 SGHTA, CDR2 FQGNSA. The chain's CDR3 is CASSFGDRGTDTQYF. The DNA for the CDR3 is TGTGCCAGCAGCTTTGGGGACAGGGGAACAGATACGCAGTATTTT.

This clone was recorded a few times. CDR3 sequence: CASSRIAGTGSEQYF. In nucleotides, the CDR3 is TGCGCCAGCTCGAGGATAGCGGGGACCGGAAGCGAGCAGTACTTC. This rearrangement joins TRBV10-2 to TRBJ2-7, with 8 nucleotides matching TRBD2. Germline V lookup: CDR1 WSHSY, CDR2 SAAADI. Trimming took 8 bases from V and 6 from J; bases not matched to a gene: 15. The CDR3 length is 15 residues.

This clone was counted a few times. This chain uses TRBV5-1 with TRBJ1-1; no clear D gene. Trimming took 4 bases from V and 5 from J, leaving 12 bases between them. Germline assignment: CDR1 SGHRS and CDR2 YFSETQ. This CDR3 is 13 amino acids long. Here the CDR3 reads CASSRETATEAFF. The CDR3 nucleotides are TGCGCCAGCAGCAGGGAGACGGCAACTGAAGCTTTCTTT. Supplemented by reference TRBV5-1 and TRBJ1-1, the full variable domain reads KAGVTQTPRYLIKTRGQQVTLSCSPISGHRSVSWYQQTPGQGLQFLFEYFSETQRNKGNFPGRFSGRQFSNSRSEMNVSTLELGDSALYLCASSRETATEAFFGQGTRLTVV.

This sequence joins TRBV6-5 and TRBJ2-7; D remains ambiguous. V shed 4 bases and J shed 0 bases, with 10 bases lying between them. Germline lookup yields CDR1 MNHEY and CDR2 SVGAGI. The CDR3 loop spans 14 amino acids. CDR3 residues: CASSFGFGSYEQYF. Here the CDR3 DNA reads TGTGCCAGCAGTTTCGGTTTTGGCTCCTACGAGCAGTACTTC.

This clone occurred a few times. The CDR3 reads CASTPSAGPYEQYF. The CDR3 DNA sequence: TGTGCCAGTACCCCCTCAGCGGGGCCCTACGAGCAGTACTTC. The chain combines TRBV19 with TRBJ2-7, with 7 positions matching TRBD2. V shed 7 bases and J 2 bases; nucleotides not matched to a gene: 8. The length of the CDR3 is 14 residues. CDR1 is LNHDA and CDR2 is SQIVND in the germline V gene (reference sequence).

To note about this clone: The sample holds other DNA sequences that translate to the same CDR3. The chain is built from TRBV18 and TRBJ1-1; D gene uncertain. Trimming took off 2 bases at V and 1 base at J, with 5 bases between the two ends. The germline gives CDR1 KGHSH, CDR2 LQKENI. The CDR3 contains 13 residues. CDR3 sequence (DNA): TGTGCCAGCTCACCAGGGCAGAACACTGAAGCTTTCTTT. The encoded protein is CASSPGQNTEAFF.

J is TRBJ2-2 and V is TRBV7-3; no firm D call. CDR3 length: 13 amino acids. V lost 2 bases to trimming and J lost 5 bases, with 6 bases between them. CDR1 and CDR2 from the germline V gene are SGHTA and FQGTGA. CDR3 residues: CASSLFPTGELFF. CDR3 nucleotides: TGTGCCAGCAGCTTATTCCCTACCGGGGAGCTGTTTTTT.